This TCR beta chain was obtained from a study of a mutant IDH1 vaccine in newly diagnosed glioma. On the study more broadly: Eight vaccine injections were given to patients in weeks 1, 3, 5, 7, 11, 15, 19 and 23. Males made up 62.5% and females about 40% of treated patients, whose mean age was about 37 years. General study results and limits: Vaccine-induced responses were seen in about 93% of patients, spanning several MHC alleles.

Produced via immunoSEQ multiplex PCR; TCRdb's table is partial and in-frame only. The profile shows around 23,000 clones, approximately 80% of them singletons. In regard to this clone: Its antigen is still unknown.

The length of the CDR3 is 14 residues. Germline assignment: CDR1 SNHLY and CDR2 FYNNEI. Trimming at V came to 5 bases and at J to 2 bases, leaving 2 bases not matched to a gene. Time point noted: week 5, during vaccination. Vaccination used 300 ug of mutant IDH1 20-mer peptide per dose, with topical imiquimod. Those who donated had recent WHO grade 3 or 4 IDH1-mutant, ATRX-lost astrocytomas. The source material was PBMCs, sampled from a glioma patient whose treatment included an IDH1 peptide vaccine. This clonotype was sampled from a man aged 35-49 years with glioma. V usage is TRBV2 and J usage is TRBJ1-2; the match to TRBD1 covers 10 bases. CDR3: CASSRTGGNYGYTF. CDR3 DNA sequence: TGTGCCAGCAGTCGGACAGGGGGGAACTATGGCTACACCTTC.